The clone carrying this T cell receptor beta chain was found many times. What it binds is unknown. TCR alpha and TCR beta cDNA libraries carrying sample barcodes and UMIs were produced by 5'RACE using constant-segment primers. Using its own MiXCR run on the 5' RACE reads, TCRdb lists one record per CDR3 protein. The sample has fewer than 450,000 distinct CDR3 sequences, about 21% seen once. These data belong to a study of T-cell memory formation after mild COVID-19. Study-wide results and caveats: Several responding clones turned up in pre-infection memory, indicating that cross-reactive memory may have taken part. Proof of SARS-CoV-2 specificity was absent for the second-wave clones that crested on day 37.

Germline V lookup: CDR1 SQVTM, CDR2 ANQGSEA. This CDR3 has 11 residues. Trimming stripped 5 bases from V and 6 bases from J, with 11 bases between. The sequenced sample was PBMCs or a T cell subset sorted from them (not recorded which). This receptor was identified in an adult woman who had mild COVID-19 (a few samples of this study predate the infection). Cell type and time point are not known. The chain couples TRBV29-1 to TRBJ2-7; the D gene is possibly TRBD1 (5 bases). For the CDR3, the DNA is TGCAGCGTTACTCTAGGGGCCGAGCAGTACTTC. Translated: CSVTLGAEQYF.